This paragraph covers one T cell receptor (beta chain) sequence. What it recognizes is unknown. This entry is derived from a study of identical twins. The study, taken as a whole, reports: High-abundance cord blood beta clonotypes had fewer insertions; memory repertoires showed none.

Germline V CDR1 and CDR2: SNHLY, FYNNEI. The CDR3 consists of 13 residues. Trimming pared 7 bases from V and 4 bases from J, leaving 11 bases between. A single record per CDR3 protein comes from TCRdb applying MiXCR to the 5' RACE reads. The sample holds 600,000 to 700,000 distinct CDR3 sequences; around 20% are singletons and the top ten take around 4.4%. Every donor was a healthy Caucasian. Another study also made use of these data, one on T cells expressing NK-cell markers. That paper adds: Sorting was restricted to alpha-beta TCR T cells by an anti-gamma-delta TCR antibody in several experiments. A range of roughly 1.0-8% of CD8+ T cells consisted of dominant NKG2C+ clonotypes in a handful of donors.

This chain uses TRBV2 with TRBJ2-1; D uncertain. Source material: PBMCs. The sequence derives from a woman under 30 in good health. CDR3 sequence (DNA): TGTGCCAGCACCCGAAGGGCATACAATGAGCAGTTCTTC. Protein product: CASTRRAYNEQFF.